Shown below are 24 T cell receptor beta chains from a single sample sequenced in a study of somatic mutations in cytotoxic T cells in rheumatoid arthritis. The table came from immunoSEQ multiplex PCR; TCRdb's copy has only in-frame clones and leaves some out. The data show more than 20,000 clones, roughly 82% seen once. Sequencing was performed on CD8+ T cells sorted from blood. Receptors were obtained from a middle-aged man in good health.

The gene calls are TRBV29-1 and TRBJ1-4, with D uncertain. The CDR3 is 12 residues long. In germline, CDR1 is SQVTM, CDR2 ANQGSEA. V shed 1 base and J shed 8 bases, with 8 bases lying between them. As DNA, the CDR3 is TGCAGCGTTGAAGGACCCTTCGAAAAACTGTTTTTT. Its protein product is CSVEGPFEKLFF.

This clone was seen once. The chain is built from TRBV20-1 and TRBJ2-1; maybe TRBD2 (6 bases). Trimming shortened V by 7 bases and J by 5 bases, and 9 bases separated the two germline ends. The germline V gene has CDR1 DFQATT and CDR2 SNEGSKA (reference sequence). CDR3 length: 11 amino acids. CDR3 DNA: TGCAGTGGCTCTAGCGACAATGAGCAGTTCTTC. Translated: CSGSSDNEQFF.

The rearrangement uses TRBV11-2 and TRBJ2-3; D is unresolved. CDR1 SGHAT and CDR2 FQNNGV come from the germline V gene. With 8 bases removed from V and 3 bases from J, the gap between germline ends came to 18 bases. The CDR3 contains 15 residues. The chain's CDR3 is CASELLGIRTDTQYF. CDR3 sequence (DNA): TGTGCCAGCGAACTGTTGGGGATACGAACAGATACGCAGTATTTT. Full variable domain (rest looked up from reference TRBV11-2 and TRBJ2-3): EAGVAQSPRYKIIEKRQSVAFWCNPISGHATLYWYQQILGQGPKLLIQFQNNGVVDDSQLPKDRFSAERLKGVDSTLKIQPAKLEDSAVYLCASELLGIRTDTQYFGPGTRLTVL.

The chain links TRBV6-4 to TRBJ1-1; the D is unclear. The CDR3 has 13 residues. V lost 4 bases and J lost 0, with 6 bases in between. The germline V gene has CDR1 MRHNA and CDR2 SNTAGT. The CDR3 coding sequence is TGTGCCAGCAGTGCGAGCATGAACACTGAAGCTTTCTTT. This sequence encodes CASSASMNTEAFF.

The rearrangement uses TRBV27 and TRBJ2-3, with TRBD2 as a possible D gene (5 bases). The CDR3 has 15 amino acids. CDR1 and CDR2 (germline): MNHEY, SMNVEV (reference sequence). Trimming shortened V by 4 bases and J by 7 bases, and 18 bases separated the two germline ends. In DNA, the CDR3 is TGTGCCAGCAGTTCGTTAGCGACCCCGCCTTATACGCAGTATTTT. This translates into CASSSLATPPYTQYF.

The rearrangement uses TRBV19 and TRBJ2-7; 11 bases match TRBD2. J was trimmed by 2 bases and V by 3 bases; bases with no gene match: 0. Germline V gene sequence: CDR1 LNHDA, CDR2 SQIVND (reference sequence). The CDR3 has 14 amino acids. This CDR3 reads CASSISGRAYEQYF. CDR3 coding DNA: TGTGCCAGTAGTATTAGCGGGAGGGCCTACGAGCAGTACTTC.

The gene calls are TRBV5-6 and TRBJ1-3; D is uncertain. The CDR3 contains 17 residues. Per the germline V gene, CDR1 is SGHDT and CDR2 is YYEEEE. The V end lost 4 bases, the J end lost 4 bases, and 21 bases lay between the germline ends. The CDR3 DNA follows: TGTGCCAGCAGCGGTACTAGGCTTCGAGACCAGGGAAACACCATATATTTT. Protein: CASSGTRLRDQGNTIYF. The full variable domain, with the rest looked up from reference TRBV5-6 and TRBJ1-3, is DAGVTQSPTHLIKTRGQQVTLRCSPKSGHDTVSWYQQALGQGPQFIFQYYEEEERQRGNFPDRFSGHQFPNYSSELNVNALLLGDSALYLCASSGTRLRDQGNTIYFGEGSWLTVV.

This chain links TRBV9 with TRBJ2-6, with D perhaps TRBD2 (6 bases). Germline lookup yields CDR1 SGDLS and CDR2 YYNGEE. Trimming cost V 3 bases and J 2 bases, with 18 bases left between them. This CDR3 has 18 residues. The CDR3 DNA sequence: TGTGCCAGCAGCGACCCCCTGGCGTGGGGGGCTGGGGCCAACGTCCTGACTTTC. The encoded protein is CASSDPLAWGAGANVLTF.

The rearrangement uses TRBV19 and TRBJ2-7; D is perhaps TRBD1 or TRBD2 (5 bases each). V was clipped by 4 bases and J by 5 bases, with 15 bases between them. This CDR3 is built from 14 residues. Germline CDR1 reads LNHDA; CDR2 reads SQIVND (reference sequence). CDR3 region: CASSTRDLRDEQYF. The CDR3 DNA sequence: TGTGCCAGTAGTACCAGGGACCTTCGGGACGAGCAGTACTTC. Using reference TRBV19 and TRBJ2-7 for the parts outside the CDR3, the full variable domain is DGGITQSPKYLFRKEGQNVTLSCEQNLNHDAMYWYRQDPGQGLRLIYYSQIVNDFQKGDIAEGYSVSREKKESFPLTVTSAQKNPTAFYLCASSTRDLRDEQYFGPGTRLTVT.

V is TRBV7-2 and J is TRBJ2-7; a weak D match, TRBD2 (6 bases). Germline CDR1 reads SGHTA; CDR2 reads FQGNSA. Trimming stripped 4 bases from V and 3 bases from J, with 19 bases between. The CDR3 sequence is 16 residues long. The CDR3 sequence is CASSYSNSGNYYEQYF. CDR3 nucleotides: TGTGCCAGCAGCTACTCAAATAGCGGAAATTACTACGAGCAGTACTTC.

The CDR3: CASSRTENTGELFF. CDR3 bases: TGCGCCAGCAGCCGGACAGAGAACACCGGGGAGCTGTTTTTT. This chain joins TRBV4-1 and TRBJ2-2; TRBD1 is a possible D gene (6 bases). V was shortened by 4 bases and J by 1 base, with 7 bases between the two germline ends. This CDR3 spans 14 amino acids. CDR1 and CDR2 (germline): MGHRA, YSYEKL.

V usage is TRBV5-4 and J usage is TRBJ2-7; D remains unclear. Germline lookup yields CDR1 SGHNT and CDR2 YYREEE (reference sequence). The V end lost 0 bases, the J end lost 5 bases, and 9 bases lay between the germline ends. The CDR3 has 13 residues. The CDR3 nucleotides are TGTGCCAGCAGCTTGGGCGTCCTTGACGAGCAGTACTTC. Protein sequence: CASSLGVLDEQYF.

The chain carries TRBV29-1 and TRBJ2-1, with 9 bases aligning to TRBD1. The V and J ends lost 5 bases and 4 bases, in that order; junction bases with no gene match: 12. Germline V gives CDR1 SQVTM, CDR2 ANQGSEA. The CDR3 runs 16 residues. Here the CDR3 DNA reads TGCAGCGTTTTAAGTTACTCGGGACAGGGTTACAATGAGCAGTTCTTC. As protein: CSVLSYSGQGYNEQFF.

V is TRBV7-9 and J is TRBJ2-5; the match to TRBD1 covers 7 bases. This CDR3 region has 17 residues. From germline, CDR1 is SEHNR and CDR2 FQNEAQ (reference sequence). V lost 0 bases to trimming and J lost 3 bases; unmatched junction nucleotides: 10. CDR3 sequence (DNA): TGTGCCAGCAGCTTAGCCCTAGGGACAGTTCGGGAAGAGACCCAGTACTTC. It encodes CASSLALGTVREETQYF.

Of note for this clone: Other nucleotide sequences in the sample specify the same CDR3. The V gene is TRBV27, the J gene TRBJ2-1; D possibly corresponds to TRBD2 (6 bases). The CDR3 sequence is 16 residues long. In germline, CDR1 is MNHEY, CDR2 SMNVEV (reference sequence). Deletions cut 2 bases from V and 0 bases from J, with 11 bases between. This CDR3 reads CASSLIGGSSYNEQFF. Here the CDR3 DNA reads TGTGCCAGCAGTTTAATTGGGGGGAGCTCCTACAATGAGCAGTTCTTC.

The chain couples TRBV9 to TRBJ1-5; no clear D. The CDR3 sequence is 15 residues long. Looked up from germline, CDR1 is SGDLS and CDR2 is YYNGEE. V was pared by 1 base and J by 4 bases, with 12 bases between. CDR3 region: CASSVNPDGNQPQHF. The DNA for the CDR3 is TGTGCCAGCAGCGTAAACCCCGACGGAAATCAGCCCCAGCATTTT.

Regarding this clone: Other nucleotide sequences from this sample produce the same CDR3. CDR3 in DNA: TGTGCCAGCAGCTTGGGACAGAGGAACACCGGGGAGCTGTTTTTT. Its translation: CASSLGQRNTGELFF. J is TRBJ2-2 and V is TRBV5-6; D is possibly TRBD1 (5 bases). The germline V and J ends were trimmed by 0 bases and 1 base, with 7 bases remaining between them. The CDR3 loop spans 15 amino acids. CDR1 SGHDT and CDR2 YYEEEE come from the germline V gene.

V and J are TRBV11-2 and TRBJ2-5; 8 bases are shared with TRBD2. Per germline, CDR1 SGHAT and CDR2 FQNNGV. The CDR3 is 15 residues long. V dropped 1 base and J dropped 4; count of bases not matched to a gene: 5. This chain's CDR3 is CASSLGTAGGETQYF. The CDR3 region has the DNA TGTGCCAGCAGCTTAGGAACGGCGGGAGGAGAGACCCAGTACTTC.

The chain recombines TRBV6-1 with TRBJ2-6, with D possibly TRBD1 on 5 matching bases. CDR1 and CDR2 (germline): MNHNS, SASEGT. Deletions cut 5 bases from V and 0 bases from J, with 14 bases between. This CDR3 contains 17 residues. The CDR3 loop reads CASSQGESYSGANVLTF. The CDR3 DNA is TGTGCCAGCAGTCAAGGGGAATCGTACTCTGGGGCCAACGTCCTGACTTTC.

The rearrangement links TRBV5-1 to TRBJ2-7; 11 bases agree with TRBD1. Germline trimming cut 4 bases from V and 2 bases from J; bases unmatched to any gene: 8. Germline V gene sequence: CDR1 SGHRS, CDR2 YFSETQ. The CDR3 spans 16 residues. The CDR3 here is CASSPQGQGGPYEQYF. CDR3 nucleotide sequence: TGCGCCAGCAGCCCTCAGGGACAGGGGGGACCCTACGAGCAGTACTTC. Filled out from reference TRBV5-1 and TRBJ2-7, the complete variable domain reads KAGVTQTPRYLIKTRGQQVTLSCSPISGHRSVSWYQQTPGQGLQFLFEYFSETQRNKGNFPGRFSGRQFSNSRSEMNVSTLELGDSALYLCASSPQGQGGPYEQYFGPGTRLTVT.

J is TRBJ2-2 and V is TRBV2, with TRBD1 identical over 9 bases. V lost 3 bases to trimming and J lost 8 bases; unmatched junction nucleotides: 13. The CDR3 extends over 17 amino acids. Germline V gene sequence: CDR1 SNHLY, CDR2 FYNNEI. The chain's CDR3 is CASSESRDRARGGELFF. DNA for the CDR3: TGTGCCAGCAGTGAGAGCCGGGACAGGGCCAGGGGGGGGGAGCTGTTTTTT.

The rearrangement joins TRBV9 to TRBJ2-2; D is ambiguous. Trimming removed 5 bases at V and 0 bases at J, with 8 bases between. Germline V lookup: CDR1 SGDLS, CDR2 YYNGEE. This CDR3 has 14 amino acids. In DNA, the CDR3 is TGTGCCAGCAGTGGTAAAACGAACACCGGGGAGCTGTTTTTT. Its protein is CASSGKTNTGELFF.

The CDR3 sequence is CASSARQGDYDTEAFF. DNA for the CDR3: TGTGCCAGCAGCGCCAGACAGGGAGACTACGACACTGAAGCTTTCTTT. The chain recombines TRBV7-9 with TRBJ1-1, with 7 positions matching TRBD1. There are 16 residues in the CDR3. CDR1 SEHNR and CDR2 FQNEAQ come from the germline V gene (reference sequence). The trim removed 5 bases at V and 3 bases at J, leaving 12 bases unmatched.

V and J are TRBV9 and TRBJ1-4; possible D gene TRBD1, 5 bases. Germline CDR1 SGDLS, CDR2 YYNGEE. CDR3 length equals 15 residues. V lost 0 bases and J 7 bases, leaving 13 bases between the germline ends. DNA for the CDR3: TGTGCCAGCAGCGTAGGGAGGGATGGGGGTGAAAAACTGTTTTTT. Protein sequence: CASSVGRDGGEKLFF.